Following are 2 T cell receptor beta chains from one sample sequenced in a study of T cells after yellow fever vaccination. TCRdb reprocessed the 5' RACE reads via MiXCR and lists one record per CDR3 protein. The sample includes a few hundred thousand distinct CDR3 sequences, about 19% of them seen just once. The material sequenced was PBMCs, taken before the yellow fever booster vaccination. The receptor source for this set is a man between 18 and 29 years old who received the YFV17D yellow fever vaccine.

The V gene is TRBV11-2, the J gene TRBJ2-3, with 7 positions matching TRBD2. This CDR3 is built from 14 residues. Germline CDR1 reads SGHAT; CDR2 reads FQNNGV. Trimming removed 5 bases from V and 4 bases from J; junction bases left unmatched: 6. CDR3 nucleotides: TGTGCCAGCAGCCCGGGGGGAGGGTCAGATACGCAGTATTTT. It is translated as CASSPGGGSDTQYF.

The rearrangement uses TRBV6-2 or TRBV6-3 and TRBJ2-2; 9 bases map to TRBD1. The germline V gene has CDR1 MNHEY and CDR2 SVGEGT. Trimming cost V 9 bases and J 7 bases; bases outside gene matches: 15. This CDR3 spans 16 amino acids. In nucleotides, the CDR3 is TGTGCCAGTCAAGAGGCACAGGGGGCGTTTGACGGGGAGCTGTTTTTT. Its protein product is CASQEAQGAFDGELFF.